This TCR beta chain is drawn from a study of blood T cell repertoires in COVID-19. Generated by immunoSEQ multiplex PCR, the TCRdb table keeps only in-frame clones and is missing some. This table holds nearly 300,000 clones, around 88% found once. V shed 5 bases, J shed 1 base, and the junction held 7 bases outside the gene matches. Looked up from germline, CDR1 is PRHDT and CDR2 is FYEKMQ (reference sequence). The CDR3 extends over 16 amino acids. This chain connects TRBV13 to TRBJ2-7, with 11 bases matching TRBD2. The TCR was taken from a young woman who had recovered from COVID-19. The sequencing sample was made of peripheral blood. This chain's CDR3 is CASSLRGTSGSYEQYF. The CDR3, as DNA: TGTGCCAGCAGCCTCAGGGGGACTAGCGGTTCCTACGAGCAGTACTTC.